This T cell receptor beta chain was obtained from a study of CXCR3-negative and CXCR3-positive naive CD8 T cells. The libraries of TRB cDNA were constructed through 5' RACE using UMI labels. TCRdb re-called the 5' RACE reads; every CDR3 protein appears as one record, without DNA. This repertoire includes about 150,000 distinct CDR3 sequences. The length of the CDR3 is 12 residues. Germline V gives CDR1 DFQATT, CDR2 SNEGSKA (reference sequence). Regarding this clonotype: Its antigen is unknown.

General study results and limits: Memory CD8+ T cell repertoires were far less diverse than both naive subsets. For CXCR3-positive naive cells, TRB CDR3s were more hydrophobic than those of CXCR3-negative naive cells.

Those CD8+ T cells considered naive were CD45RO-CCR7+CD27+CD95-. This clonotype originated in a human donor in good health. Some clones in this sample may be carry-over from other donors' samples. Sequences were obtained from naive CXCR3+ CD8+ T cells from blood. Subset described: CD45RO-CCR7+CD27+CD95- naive CD8+ T cells expressing CXCR3 (TNR3+). The chain is built from TRBV20-1 and TRBJ1-2. CDR3 loop: CSARDTNYGYTF.